Presented here are 14 T cell receptor beta chains from one specimen sequenced in a study of beta chain features in type 1 diabetes. Sequencing targeted expressed TCRB transcripts, as all isolated RNA had been reverse transcribed. Here immunoSEQ multiplex PCR was the method, and the copy in TCRdb shows in-frame clones only, minus some. The profile shows around 300,000 clones, 14% of them singletons. The sequenced material came from central memory CD4+ T cells from blood. All receptors come from a man younger than 40 in good health.

This clone occurred many times. The chain couples TRBV7-3 to TRBJ2-1; D ambiguous. This CDR3 has 15 amino acids. CDR1 and CDR2 (germline): SGHTA, FQGTGA. The V end lost 4 bases, the J end lost 4 bases, and 14 bases lay between the germline ends. The CDR3 loop reads CASSSQSLQYNEQFF. CDR3 sequence (DNA): TGTGCCAGCAGCTCCCAATCCTTACAATACAATGAGCAGTTCTTC.

V and J are TRBV29-1 and TRBJ1-5; 9 bases agree with TRBD1. Losses at the gene ends were 4 bases for V and 9 bases for J; bases not matched to a gene: 7. CDR3 length: 13 residues. Looked up from germline, CDR1 is SQVTM and CDR2 is ANQGSEA. The CDR3 sequence: CSVGDRAKMPQHF. The CDR3 nucleotides read TGCAGCGTTGGGGACAGGGCGAAAATGCCCCAGCATTTT. The variable domain in full, with the rest retrieved from reference TRBV29-1 and TRBJ1-5, is SAVISQKPSRDICQRGTSLTIQCQVDSQVTMMFWYRQQPGQSLTLIATANQGSEATYESGFVIDKFPISRPNLTFSTLTVSNMSPEDSSIYLCSVGDRAKMPQHFGDGTRLSIL.

The J gene is TRBJ2-2, the V gene TRBV27; the D gene is possibly TRBD2 (5 bases). Germline CDR1 and CDR2: MNHEY and SMNVEV (reference sequence). V was cut by 6 bases and J by 5 bases, with 16 bases left in between. CDR3 length: 15 residues. Here the CDR3 DNA reads TGTGCCAGCAGCCGAACTAGGCAATCAACCGGGGAGCTGTTTTTT. Its protein is CASSRTRQSTGELFF.

The chain employs TRBV6-5 and TRBJ2-7; TRBD2 might be the D (7 bases). Germline V gives CDR1 MNHEY, CDR2 SVGAGI. V was pared by 8 bases and J by 1 base, with 18 bases between. The CDR3 spans 15 residues. CDR3 nucleotides: TGTGCCAGCCAACAGGGTTCCGGGAGGTCCTACGAGCAGTACGTC. This codes for CASQQGSGRSYEQYV.

The chain recombines TRBV27 with TRBJ1-1; TRBD1 matches 10 bases. CDR3 length: 15 amino acids. The germline CDR1 and CDR2 sequences are MNHEY and SMNVEV (reference sequence). V shed 3 bases and J 5 bases; nucleotides not matched to a gene: 6. The CDR3: CASSFEGQGMTEAFF. The CDR3 DNA reads TGTGCCAGCAGTTTTGAGGGACAGGGGATGACTGAAGCTTTCTTT.

This clone was picked up a small number of times. V usage is TRBV11-3 and J usage is TRBJ2-3; D call uncertain. V shed 3 bases and J shed 4 bases, with 8 bases lying between them. Germline V gene lookup returns CDR1 SGHNT and CDR2 YENEEA. This CDR3 is 13 amino acids long. The CDR3 coding sequence is TGTGCCAGCAGCTTGACCTTCGCAGATACGCAGTATTTT. Amino acid sequence: CASSLTFADTQYF.

The V gene is TRBV4-3, the J gene TRBJ1-2, with D perhaps TRBD1 (5 bases). V lost 4 bases and J 1 base, leaving 13 bases between the germline ends. Germline lookup yields CDR1 LGHNA and CDR2 YSLEER. This CDR3 region has 15 residues. CDR3 amino acids: CASSPGPNLNYGYTF. The DNA of the CDR3 is TGCGCCAGCAGCCCGGGACCGAATCTTAACTATGGCTACACCTTC.

The rearrangement joins TRBV19 to TRBJ1-4, with D perhaps TRBD1 (5 bases). This CDR3 is 15 amino acids long. The germline V gene has CDR1 LNHDA and CDR2 SQIVND (reference sequence). V was clipped by 3 bases and J by 3 bases, with 11 bases between them. CDR3 loop: CASSMGETANEKLFF. The CDR3 nucleotides read TGTGCCAGTAGTATGGGGGAAACGGCTAATGAAAAACTGTTTTTT.

This clone showed up just a few times. The identical CDR3 is also encoded by other nucleotide sequences in the sample. CDR3 sequence: CASSLRQGETQYF. DNA of the CDR3: TGTGCCAGCAGCTTGCGGCAGGGAGAAACCCAGTACTTC. The chain has TRBV5-6 and TRBJ2-5; D tentatively reads TRBD1 or TRBD2 (5 bases each). Germline V CDR1 and CDR2: SGHDT, YYEEEE. The ends were cut back, 1 base at V and 8 bases at J, with 12 bases in the middle. The CDR3 has 13 amino acids.

A few counts support this clone. The V gene is TRBV18, the J gene TRBJ1-6; 7 nucleotides line up with TRBD1. This CDR3 has 17 amino acids. CDR1 and CDR2 (germline): KGHSH, LQKENI. With V trimmed by 2 bases and J by 10 bases, 14 bases remained unmatched. CDR3 loop: CASSPMGQPFGYSPLHF. The CDR3 bases are TGTGCCAGCTCACCAATGGGACAGCCCTTCGGGTACTCACCCCTCCACTTT.

Here the CDR3 reads CASSLDGGTISYEQYF. Here the CDR3 DNA reads TGCGCCAGCAGCTTGGACGGGGGGACTATCTCCTACGAGCAGTACTTC. The chain combines TRBV5-1 with TRBJ2-7; 7 nucleotides agree with TRBD2. Germline V gene sequence: CDR1 SGHRS, CDR2 YFSETQ. Trimming at V came to 0 bases and at J to 0 bases, leaving 6 bases not matched to a gene. The CDR3 has 16 amino acids.

This clone was seen more than once but under ten times. The rearrangement joins TRBV2 to TRBJ2-1; possible D gene TRBD1, 5 bases. This CDR3 contains 15 residues. Germline V gene lookup returns CDR1 SNHLY and CDR2 FYNNEI. The V gene lost 7 bases and the J gene lost 1 base, with 14 bases spanning the gap. The CDR3 DNA sequence: TGTGCCAGCAAGACAGTCCTCGGATCCTACAATGAGCAGTTCTTC. Translating gives CASKTVLGSYNEQFF.

The genes are TRBV11-3 and TRBJ1-4, with D unresolved. This CDR3 contains 15 residues. CDR1 and CDR2 (germline): SGHNT, YENEEA. The V gene lost 0 bases and the J gene lost 8 bases, with 13 bases spanning the gap. The CDR3 loop reads CASSLDGGPLEKLFF. CDR3 nucleotides: TGTGCCAGCAGCTTAGACGGCGGACCCTTGGAAAAACTGTTTTTT.

In this sample, this clone turned up a few times. The chain combines TRBV7-8 with TRBJ2-5, with no clear D. CDR3 length equals 14 residues. V lost 3 bases to trimming and J lost 4 bases, with 12 bases between them. Germline values: CDR1 SGHVS, CDR2 FQNEAQ. CDR3 sequence reads: CASSFGPEVETQYF. The CDR3 region has the DNA TGTGCCAGCAGCTTTGGACCCGAGGTAGAGACCCAGTACTTC.